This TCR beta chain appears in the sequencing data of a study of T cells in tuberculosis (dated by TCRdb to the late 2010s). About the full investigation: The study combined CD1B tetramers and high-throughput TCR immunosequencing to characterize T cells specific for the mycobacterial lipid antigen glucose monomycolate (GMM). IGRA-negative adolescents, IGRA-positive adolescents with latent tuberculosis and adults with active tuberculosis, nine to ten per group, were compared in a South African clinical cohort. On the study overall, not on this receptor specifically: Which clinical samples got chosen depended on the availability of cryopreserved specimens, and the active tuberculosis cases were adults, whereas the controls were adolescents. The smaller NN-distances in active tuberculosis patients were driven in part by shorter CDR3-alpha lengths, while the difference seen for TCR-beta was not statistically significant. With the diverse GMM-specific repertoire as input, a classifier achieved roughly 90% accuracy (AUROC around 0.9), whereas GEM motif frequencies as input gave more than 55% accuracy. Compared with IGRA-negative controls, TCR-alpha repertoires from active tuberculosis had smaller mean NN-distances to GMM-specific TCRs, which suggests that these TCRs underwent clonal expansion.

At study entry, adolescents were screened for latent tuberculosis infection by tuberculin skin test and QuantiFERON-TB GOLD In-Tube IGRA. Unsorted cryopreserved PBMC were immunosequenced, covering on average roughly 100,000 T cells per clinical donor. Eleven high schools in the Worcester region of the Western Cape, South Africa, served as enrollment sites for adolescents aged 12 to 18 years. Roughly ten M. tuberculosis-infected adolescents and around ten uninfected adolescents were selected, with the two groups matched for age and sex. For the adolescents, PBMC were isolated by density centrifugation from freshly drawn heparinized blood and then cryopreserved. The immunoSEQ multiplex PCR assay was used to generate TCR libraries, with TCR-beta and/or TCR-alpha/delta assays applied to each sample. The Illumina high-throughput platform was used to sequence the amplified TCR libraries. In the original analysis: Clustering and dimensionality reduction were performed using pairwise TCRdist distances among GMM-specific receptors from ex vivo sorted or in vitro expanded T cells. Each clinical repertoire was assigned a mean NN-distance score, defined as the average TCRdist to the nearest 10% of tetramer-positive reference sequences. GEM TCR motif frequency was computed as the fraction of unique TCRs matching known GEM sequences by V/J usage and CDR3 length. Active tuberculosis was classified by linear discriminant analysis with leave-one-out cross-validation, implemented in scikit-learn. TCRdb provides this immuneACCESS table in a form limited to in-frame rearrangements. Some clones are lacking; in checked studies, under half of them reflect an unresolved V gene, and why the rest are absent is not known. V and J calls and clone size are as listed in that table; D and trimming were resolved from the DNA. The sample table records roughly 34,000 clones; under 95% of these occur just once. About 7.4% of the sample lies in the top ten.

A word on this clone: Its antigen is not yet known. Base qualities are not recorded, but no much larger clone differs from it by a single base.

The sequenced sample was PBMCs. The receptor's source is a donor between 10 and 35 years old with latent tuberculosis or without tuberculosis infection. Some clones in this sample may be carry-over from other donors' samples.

The CDR3 region reads CASRGIRGVGEAFF. In nucleotides, the sequence is TGCGCCAGCAGAGGGATTCGCGGGGTTGGGGAAGCTTTCTTT. Recombination linked TRBV4-1 to TRBJ1-1, with the D gene not confidently named. CDR1 and CDR2 are drawn from the germline V gene: MGHRA, YSYEKL. The CDR3, from cysteine to phenylalanine, totals 14 residues. The read is trimmed to its CDR3 DNA, 42 bases read in frame from base 1. V and J are truncated by 6 bases and 8 bases respectively, leaving an intervening sequence of 19 bases.